This TCR beta chain is from a study of neurological immune-mediated disorders (dated by TCRdb to the late 2010s). About the study as a whole: Among the 34 multiple sclerosis patients, relapsing-remitting MS was present in around 30 and secondary progressive MS was present in 3. The study compared peripheral blood TCR-beta repertoires of HTLV-I-associated myelopathy (HAM/TSP) patients, multiple sclerosis patients and healthy controls using UMI-based sequencing. Longitudinal samples, technical triplicates and paired sorted CD4+ and CD8+ T-cell subsets, alongside PBMC samples, were included among the 90 to 130 TCR-beta libraries. The cohort included approximately 70 subjects: some 14 with HAM/TSP, some 35 with multiple sclerosis, and approximately 20 healthy controls. Study-wide conclusions, independent of this receptor: TCR clonal expansion was highest in HAM/TSP patients and lowest in MS patients, with MS patients falling below even healthy controls. Repertoires from 18 of 34 MS patients were grouped by phylogenetic analysis into a cluster of related CDR3 sequences, suggesting a possible repertoire-level signature. The MS cluster showed no association with clinical or MRI features, and the authors stated that larger cohorts are needed. No identical CDR3 amino acid sequences were shared among expanded clones across subjects, suggesting private TCR-beta repertoires in all groups.

As to this clonotype: Its antigen remains undetermined. The input lacks base qualities; no much larger clone sits a single base away.

The CDR3 starts with the cysteine, ends with the phenylalanine, and has 13 residues. Only the CDR3 DNA stays, 39 bases, in frame from base 1. CDR1 and CDR2 are drawn from the germline V gene (reference sequence): SEHNR, FQNEAQ. V sheds 5 bases and J sheds 5 bases, leaving 10 bases between their ends. Libraries from unsorted PBMCs were made from 2 million PBMCs kept in RNAlater at -80 degrees C until RNA extraction. Multiple sclerosis patients were enrolled in a US clinical protocol under which disease progression was evaluated by magnetic resonance imaging. PBMCs were separated from peripheral blood using Ficoll-Hypaque density gradient centrifugation and then cryopreserved in liquid nitrogen. cDNA was synthesized by template-switch 5'RACE using a primer carrying a 10-nucleotide random unique molecular identifier by which each TCR transcript was tagged. Every sequencing run covered 15-18 subjects and yielded more than 200 million TCR-beta sequences. The RNeasy kit was used to extract total RNA. Using the KAPA Real-time Library Amplification kit, TCR-beta VDJ regions were amplified with primers for the TCR constant region and the 5'RACE anchor. Sample indexes and Illumina adaptors were added in a first PCR, and a second PCR then increased library yield. After purification with Ampure beads, the TCR product of roughly 650 bp was size-selected on a 2% E-gel SizeSelection system. Before pooling, library quality was checked on a Bioanalyzer, concentration was measured with Qubit, and libraries were quantified with the Kapa Library Quantification kit. An Illumina HiSeq 2500 sequenced the libraries paired-end 2 x 150 bp. To increase sequence diversity, about 24-32% phiX was spiked into each library pool. On the study's bioinformatics: Quality-filtered reads were processed with the UMI-based MiGEC pipeline, and over 85% of raw TCR sequences were removed by the MiGEC pipeline during error correction. VDJ genes were aligned to IMGT germline references, and each clonotype was defined by a unique CDR3 amino acid sequence together with V-J genes. VDJtools evaluated clonal expansion, Shannon diversity and CDR3 relatedness (CalcPairwiseDistances, ClusterSamples); CLCbio workbench built phylogenetic trees. Expanded clones were defined as having at least 8 unique UMIs, based on coefficient-of-variation modelling across technical triplicates. Clones were called with MiXCR by TCRdb after fastp trimmed the public reads at Q25, and only in-frame beta chains were retained. Duplicate CDR3 protein sequences are folded into a single record with the most common DNA and genes. TCRdb's processing, not the authors' own work, is the source of the V and J calls. Counted in this sample were about 55,000 distinct CDR3 sequences; around 4.2% of them appeared once. About 3% of the sample rests with the top ten.

The TCR sequence derives from a man in his forties or fifties with multiple sclerosis. The specimen was PBMCs. Here the chain combines TRBV7-9 and TRBJ2-1; TRBD2 is a possible D gene, resting on 5 matching bases. Here is the DNA: TGTGCCAGCAGCCGGACTTCCAACAATGAGCAGTTCTTC. It codes for CASSRTSNNEQFF.